The present entry profiles one TCR beta chain with its context. The V end was cut by 6 bases, the J end by 4 bases, with 18 bases between. Germline V gene sequence: CDR1 SNHLY, CDR2 FYNNEI. The CDR3 has 15 residues. These data originate in a study of CD8 T cells in Susac syndrome. Sequencing targeted TCR beta in blood CD8+ and CD4+ T cells. The CD8+ and CD4+ T cells were isolated magnetically using a negative isolation approach, whereas the TEMRA cells were enriched by FACS. It was with random hexamers that 0.5 to 1 ug RNA was reverse transcribed. Amplification of TCR beta CDR3 by immunoSEQ multiplex PCR spanned 54 Vbeta and 13 Jbeta. MiXCR, applied by TCRdb to the immunoSEQ multiplex PCR reads, yields one record per CDR3 protein. The sample contains some 260,000 distinct CDR3 sequences, over 85% of which appear only once.

The chain recombines TRBV2 with TRBJ1-2, with TRBD1 as a possible D gene (6 bases). The sequence was obtained from a human donor with multiple sclerosis. Sample: CD4+ T cells from PBMCs. CDR3 residues: CASRGGAGRAYGYTF. The CDR3 DNA reads TGTGCCAGCAGGGGGGGGGCAGGCAGGGCCTATGGCTACACCTTC. The entire variable domain, with the rest obtained from reference TRBV2 and TRBJ1-2, is as follows: EPEVTQTPSHQVTQMGQEVILRCVPISNHLYFYWYRQILGQKVEFLVSFYNNEISEKSEIFDDQFSVERPDGSNFTLKIRSTKLEDSAMYFCASRGGAGRAYGYTFGSGTRLTVV.